The present T cell receptor beta chain was sequenced within a study of early T cells in non-severe SARS-CoV-2 infection. Study-wide context: Sequencing of bulk RNA from unsorted whole blood was done, without chain pairing.

Unique molecular identifiers (one per individual cDNA molecule) were attached. TCRdb reprocessed the 5' RACE reads with MiXCR, giving one entry per CDR3 protein. This table has more than 20,000 distinct CDR3 sequences, about 4.2% appearing once. This clonotype has at least ten counts. The antigen is not known. Trimming removed 7 bases at V and 2 bases at J, with 12 bases between. The germline V gene has CDR1 MNHEY and CDR2 SVGEGT. This CDR3 comprises 13 residues. Study-wide results and caveats: VDJdb-based annotation leaned toward anti-spike CD8 responses and missed private and CD4 specificities.

The chain carries TRBV6-2 or TRBV6-3 and TRBJ2-7; D may be TRBD2 (6 bases). The receptor was isolated from an adult who was a healthcare worker with PCR-confirmed SARS-CoV-2 infection or an uninfected control (not recorded which). The source material was whole blood. The CDR3, as DNA: TGTGCCAGCACGGGGACGGGGGCCTACGAGCAGTACTTC. This encodes CASTGTGAYEQYF.